The rows below give T cell receptor beta chains drawn from one sample of a study of response to subunit inactivated influenza vaccine. A single record per CDR3 protein comes from TCRdb applying MiXCR to the RT-PCR reads. Among fewer than 350,000 distinct CDR3 sequences listed, 21% were seen once. The starting material was PBMCs from blood, obtained approximately 20 months after vaccination. The receptors stem from a man aged 50-75 years who received an inactivated influenza vaccine. Each CDR3 is given without its conserved first and last residue. The D gene is left open where the match is weak.

D gene	J gene	V gene	CDR3 protein
TRBD2	TRBJ2-1	TRBV24-1	ATSGFSTSGGSNEQF
TRBD2	TRBJ2-6	TRBV11-2	ASSSNAGLVSGANVLT
-	TRBJ1-1	TRBV4-3	ASSQDRALSEAF
-	TRBJ1-2	TRBV10-3	AIRETESYGYT
-	TRBJ2-7	TRBV6-2/TRBV6-3	ASSYLSGRAEQY
-	TRBJ1-2	TRBV18	ASSPNRGYT
-	TRBJ1-3	TRBV12-3/TRBV12-4	ASRPRRFGNTIY
-	TRBJ2-7	TRBV9	ASSPRTESYEQY
-	TRBJ1-5	TRBV15	ATSRDRTGYQPQH
TRBD1	TRBJ1-2	TRBV6-2/TRBV6-3	ASRRSTGAYGYT
-	TRBJ2-7	TRBV6-1	ASSQIGETYEQY
TRBD1	TRBJ1-5	TRBV6-2/TRBV6-3	ASRNRDRGFVPQH
TRBD2	TRBJ2-1	TRBV7-2	ASSSSGTDYNEQF
-	TRBJ1-3	TRBV4-2	ASSLDPGGNTIY
-	TRBJ1-2	TRBV7-2	ASSLLSRLSTNYGYT
-	TRBJ2-3	TRBV11-2	ASSLHRGTDTQY
-	TRBJ2-7	TRBV25-1	ASSYKIRVGAYEQY
TRBD2	TRBJ2-1	TRBV19	ASSMGGIEQF
-	TRBJ1-2	TRBV6-6	ASSYPGHHT
-	TRBJ1-5	TRBV5-1	ASSLEGGAIQPQH
-	TRBJ1-6	TRBV6-1	ASLGWSDVNSPLH
-	TRBJ2-1	TRBV10-3	AISDGIHPPSYNEQF
TRBD1	TRBJ2-3	TRBV5-4	ASSSGQGQEGTDTQY
-	TRBJ1-2	TRBV7-9	ASSAGIFSGYT
-	TRBJ1-5	TRBV19	ASSIEGGRPAQH
-	TRBJ2-3	TRBV12-3/TRBV12-4	AITRGGADTQY
TRBD1	TRBJ1-2	TRBV11-2	ASSVDRITNYGYT
-	TRBJ2-1	TRBV7-9	ASSNLKSSYNEQF
TRBD2	TRBJ2-1	TRBV7-6	ASSLNLAGGYVYNEQF
-	TRBJ1-1	TRBV9	ASSVGAVGGTDTEAF
-	TRBJ2-7	TRBV7-2	ASSLWAAYEQY
TRBD2	TRBJ2-7	TRBV7-8	ASSYPTGALAGGRAYEQY
-	TRBJ2-7	TRBV27	ASRSLPSYEQY
TRBD1	TRBJ2-7	TRBV4-3	ASSQDQQGGEQY
-	TRBJ1-1	TRBV20-1	SAPLNTEAF
-	TRBJ1-5	TRBV19	ASKDSPNSNQPQH
TRBD1	TRBJ1-1	TRBV12-3/TRBV12-4	ASSPDGTVGTEAF
-	TRBJ2-7	TRBV29-1	SVGPTEGGADL
-	TRBJ1-2	TRBV7-2	ASRTGNYGYT
TRBD1	TRBJ1-2	TRBV29-1	SVANRGDYGYT
-	TRBJ2-3	TRBV3-1	ASSQDRTVRETDTQY
TRBD1	TRBJ1-5	TRBV19	ASNSQGAPQH
-	TRBJ1-5	TRBV18	ASSASSNQPQH
TRBD1	TRBJ2-1	TRBV11-3	ASSLGQGGNNEQF
-	TRBJ2-5	TRBV29-1	SVLPLMPTETQY
-	TRBJ2-1	TRBV11-2	ASSLGTGARKEQF
-	TRBJ2-3	TRBV18	ASSQRQETSTDTQY
TRBD1	TRBJ1-4	TRBV12-3/TRBV12-4	ASSNTGGTEKLF
-	TRBJ2-7	TRBV18	ASSHDLEQY
TRBD1	TRBJ2-1	TRBV12-3/TRBV12-4	ASNSGTALRDNEQF